This entry concerns a single TCR beta chain. This sample was included in a study of blood T cell repertoires in COVID-19. Across the whole study: Both acute and convalescent COVID-19 samples were obtained from the United States, Italy and Spain. The analysed material was cDNA or gDNA that came from T cells, B-cell-depleted T cells, or PBMCs.

Clones were sequenced by immunoSEQ multiplex PCR, and TCRdb holds only the in-frame ones, with some missing. The sample records 360,000 or so clones, about nine tenths being singletons. J lost 7 bases, V lost 3 bases, and 11 bases had no gene match. This CDR3 has 16 amino acids. CDR1 and CDR2 from the germline V gene are LNHDA and SQIVND (reference sequence). Clinical histories supplied by participants themselves formed the basis of cohort assignment. Cohort 3 recovery required two negative PCRs, clearance, or symptom resolution. This TCR was recovered from a woman aged 25 to 39 who had recovered from COVID-19. The rearrangement links TRBV19 to TRBJ2-1, with 8 bases identical to TRBD2. Sequencing input: PBMCs or T cells enriched from blood (not recorded which). CDR3 region: CASSITGGVSSNEQFF. The CDR3 nucleotides read TGTGCCAGTAGTATTACGGGAGGGGTGTCCTCTAATGAGCAGTTCTTC.